The clone carrying this T cell receptor (beta chain) was detected many times. The CDR3 runs 15 residues. J was trimmed by 4 bases and V by 1 base; bases with no gene match: 5. The data were obtained in a study of blood T cells in healthy people across ages. A sample-barcoded 5' primer and a J-beta primer mix were used in a second PCR of roughly 6 to 11 cycles. A minimum of 2.5 million CDR3-containing paired-end reads was obtained for each sample. Each CDR3 protein gets one entry after TCRdb re-called the 5' RACE reads with MiXCR. Altogether approximately 800,000 distinct CDR3 sequences are present, around 36% being singletons, with the ten largest covering 13%.

The chain joins TRBV12-3 or TRBV12-4 to TRBJ1-2, with 8 bases identical to TRBD1. This clonotype was obtained from a man younger than 30 in good health. The specimen was blood. For the CDR3, the DNA is TGTGCCAGCAGTTTAGGGACAGGGCACTTCTATGGCTACACCTTC. This translates into CASSLGTGHFYGYTF.